The clone carrying this T cell receptor (beta chain) was seen ten or more times. Antigen specificity is unknown. The germline CDR1 and CDR2 sequences are SGHRS and YFSETQ. This CDR3 comprises 14 residues. The junction had 4 bases not matched to a gene; V was cut back by 3 bases and J by 5 bases. Researchers used 5'RACE with constant-segment primers to make TCR alpha and TCR beta cDNA libraries that carry sample barcodes and UMIs. Each CDR3 protein is one row after TCRdb ran MiXCR on the 5' RACE reads. The sample yields 300,000 to 350,000 distinct CDR3 sequences, roughly 19% seen once. This specimen comes from a study of T-cell memory formation after mild COVID-19. Study-level background: TCR clusters mostly belonged to single donors.

Overall study results and limits: Most CD4+ clones that shrank were in CM and EM, while CD8+ ones turned up in EMRA.

The receptor was derived from a man aged 18 to 30 who had mild COVID-19 (a few samples of this study predate the infection). Cell type and time point are not known. Sequencing was done on a sample of PBMCs or a T cell subset sorted from them (not recorded which). The V and J genes are TRBV5-1 and TRBJ1-1; 10 nucleotides agree with TRBD1. The CDR3 bases are TGCGCCAGCAGCTGGGACAGGGGTGGAACTGAAGCTTTCTTT. It specifies CASSWDRGGTEAFF.